The 17 T cell receptor beta chains reported below all come from one sample, sequenced in a study of T cells in Graves' hyperthyroidism and ophthalmopathy. Amplified TCR beta CDR3 regions derived from RNA transcripts. First-round RT-PCR of the TCR CDR3 relied on the HTBI primer set. TCRdb re-derived calls from the multiplex PCR reads in MiXCR, one entry per CDR3 protein. Found here are 340,000 or so distinct CDR3 sequences, roughly a fifth of them singletons; the top ten hold around half. Source material: blood. The receptors here all came from a woman aged 45-65 years with Graves' hyperthyroidism.

In regard to this clonotype: Just one base apart from a much larger clone, this may be a read error. This chain joins TRBV7-3 and TRBJ2-1; weak D call: TRBD1 (6 bases). The CDR3 sequence is 13 residues long. Germline CDR1 is SGHTA and CDR2 is FQGTGA. This chain's CDR3 is CASSVDRSNGQFF. CDR3 bases: TGTGCCAGCAGCGTAGACAGGAGCAATGGGCAGTTCTTC.

This clonotype was counted ten times or more. This sequence joins TRBV2 and TRBJ1-5; TRBD1 matches at 10 bases. The germline gives CDR1 SNHLY, CDR2 FYNNEI. CDR3 length equals 17 residues. Unmatched junction bases numbered 12, after V lost 8 bases and J lost 2 bases. This chain's CDR3 is CASEPSGQGTGNQPQHF. CDR3 in DNA: TGTGCCAGCGAACCTTCGGGACAGGGGACGGGCAATCAGCCCCAGCATTTT.

Many counts were recorded for this clonotype. V usage is TRBV15 and J usage is TRBJ1-2; TRBD1 matches at 7 bases. Germline trimming cut 1 base from V and 5 bases from J; bases unmatched to any gene: 7. Germline V gene data show CDR1 as LNHNV and CDR2 as YYDKDF (reference sequence). This CDR3 comprises 15 residues. The CDR3 protein is CATSRVGDREYGYTF. CDR3 DNA: TGTGCCACCAGCAGAGTTGGCGACAGGGAGTATGGCTACACCTTC.

This clonotype occurred once. The junction shows a germline mismatch at one end, possibly a read error. The chain joins TRBV27 to TRBJ2-7; TRBD2 is a possible D gene (5 bases). Germline CDR1 is MNHEY and CDR2 is SMNVEV (reference sequence). The CDR3 covers 12 residues. In DNA form, the CDR3 reads TGTGACAGCGGCCAGTCCTCCTACGAGCAGTACTTC. It translates to CDSGQSSYEQYF.

V is TRBV20-1 and J is TRBJ2-5; D uncertain. From germline, CDR1 is DFQATT and CDR2 SNEGSKA (reference sequence). The CDR3 totals 14 residues. Between the trimmed V and J ends, which lost 4 bases and 2 bases, there was a span of 14 bases. CDR3 DNA: TGCAGTGCTAACCGCGGAATGGTTCAAGAGACCCAGTACTTC. It translates to CSANRGMVQETQYF.

This clonotype has just a few counts. The CDR3 is CASSVGDSPLHF. The CDR3 DNA reads TGTGCCAGCAGTGTAGGGGATTCACCCCTCCACTTT. This rearrangement joins TRBV2 to TRBJ1-6, with a tentative D call TRBD1 (5 bases). Germline CDR1 is SNHLY and CDR2 is FYNNEI. The V and J ends lost 4 bases and 8 bases respectively, with 6 bases between them. The CDR3 has 12 residues.

The V call is TRBV6-1, the J call TRBJ2-6; no reliable D call. The CDR3 runs to 13 residues. Germline CDR1 reads MNHNS; CDR2 reads SASEGT. Trimming shortened V by 4 bases and J by 6 bases, and 7 bases separated the two germline ends. The CDR3 is CASSGGMANVLTF. In DNA, the CDR3 is TGTGCCAGCAGTGGAGGCATGGCCAACGTCCTGACTTTC.

This clonotype came up many times. The V and J genes are TRBV12-3 or TRBV12-4 and TRBJ2-5; 8 bases match TRBD2. J gave up 2 bases and V 0 bases, and 8 bases lay outside the gene matches. CDR3 length: 17 amino acids. The CDR3 loop is CASSLAPGLVRQETQYF. The CDR3, as DNA: TGTGCCAGCAGTTTAGCGCCGGGACTAGTCAGGCAAGAGACCCAGTACTTC.

The chain carries TRBV20-1 and TRBJ2-5; D uncertain. The germline CDR1 and CDR2 sequences are DFQATT and SNEGSKA (reference sequence). The V end lost 0 bases, the J end lost 4 bases, and 12 bases lay between the germline ends. The length of the CDR3 is 14 residues. CDR3 sequence reads: CSARDFSKAETQYF. The CDR3 coding sequence is TGCAGTGCTAGAGATTTTTCGAAGGCAGAGACCCAGTACTTC.

The chain's CDR3 is CASSFQDSSADTQYF. CDR3 nucleotides: TGTGCCAGCAGCTTTCAAGACAGTTCGGCGGATACGCAGTATTTT. The chain carries TRBV7-6 and TRBJ2-3; D might be TRBD1 (5 bases). The CDR3 runs 15 residues. Between the trimmed V and J ends, which lost 3 bases and 6 bases, there was a span of 16 bases. Germline CDR1 is SGHVS and CDR2 is FNYEAQ. The full variable domain, in which reference TRBV7-6 and TRBJ2-3 provide the parts outside the CDR3, is GAGVSQSPRYKVTKRGQDVALRCDPISGHVSLYWYRQALGQGPEFLTYFNYEAQQDKSGLPNDRFSAERPEGSISTLTIQRTEQRDSAMYRCASSFQDSSADTQYFGPGTRLTVL.

In this sample, this clonotype turned up many times. The chain combines TRBV5-1 with TRBJ1-1, with a possible D match to TRBD1 (6 bases). The length of the CDR3 is 14 residues. Germline V gives CDR1 SGHRS, CDR2 YFSETQ. Trimming shortened V by 2 bases and J by 1 base, and 9 bases separated the two germline ends. For the CDR3, the DNA is TGCGCCAGCAGCTTCATCAGGGGGAACACTGAAGCTTTCTTT. Its translation: CASSFIRGNTEAFF.

The rearrangement joins TRBV18 to TRBJ2-1; 12 bases line up with TRBD2. CDR3 length: 15 residues. V shed 4 bases and J 3 bases; nucleotides not matched to a gene: 1. Germline V gene lookup returns CDR1 KGHSH and CDR2 LQKENI. The CDR3 loop reads CASSQTSGGYNEQFF. CDR3 nucleotides: TGTGCCAGCTCACAGACTAGCGGGGGCTACAATGAGCAGTTCTTC.

This sequence joins TRBV2 and TRBJ1-5, with D unclear. The CDR3 sequence is 15 residues long. CDR1 and CDR2 (germline): SNHLY, FYNNEI. V was clipped by 6 bases and J by 0 bases, with 12 bases between them. This CDR3 is CASRGLGHSNQPQHF. The CDR3 nucleotides are TGTGCCAGCAGAGGCTTAGGCCATAGCAATCAGCCCCAGCATTTT.

The chain is built from TRBV4-1 and TRBJ2-5; the D gene could be TRBD1 or TRBD2 (5 bases each). Trimming removed 1 base from V and 3 bases from J, with 9 bases in between. CDR1 is MGHRA and CDR2 is YSYEKL in the germline V gene. CDR3 size: 14 residues. CDR3 DNA sequence: TGCGCCAGCAGCCAAGGACTGGGGGAAGAGACCCAGTACTTC. This sequence encodes CASSQGLGEETQYF.

The chain is built from TRBV2 and TRBJ1-2; tentative D call: TRBD1 (6 bases). V gave up 4 bases and J gave up 6 bases, with 21 bases separating them. The CDR3 is made up of 16 amino acids. The V gene's germline CDR1 is SNHLY and CDR2 FYNNEI. CDR3 sequence reads: CASSVRLGADLNGYTF. The CDR3 coding sequence is TGTGCCAGCAGTGTTCGTTTGGGGGCAGACCTGAATGGCTACACCTTC.

The chain couples TRBV15 to TRBJ2-2; 9 bases are shared with TRBD1. Per the germline V gene, CDR1 is LNHNV and CDR2 is YYDKDF (reference sequence). V lost 5 bases, J lost 6 bases, and 7 bases stayed unmatched. The CDR3 length is 15 residues. In nucleotides, the CDR3 is TGTGCCACCAGCGGGGACAGGGAGGGGGCCGGGGAGCTGTTTTTT. Protein: CATSGDREGAGELFF.

This clonotype was recorded many times. The V call is TRBV7-6, the J call TRBJ2-1; D not certain. With 2 bases removed from V and 0 bases from J, the gap between germline ends came to 5 bases. Germline V CDR1 and CDR2: SGHVS, FNYEAQ. This CDR3 spans 14 amino acids. CDR3 loop: CASSLTDSYNEQFF. Written as DNA, the CDR3 is TGTGCCAGCAGCTTAACAGACTCCTACAATGAGCAGTTCTTC.